The text below deals with one T cell receptor beta chain. This specimen includes other DNA sequences encoding the same CDR3. This sample is drawn from a study of blood T cell repertoires in COVID-19. Study-level background: The analysed material was cDNA or gDNA that came from T cells, B-cell-depleted T cells, or PBMCs.

Study processing details: Amplification of reference gene primers was used by the study to estimate nucleated cell counts. The table came from immunoSEQ multiplex PCR; TCRdb's copy has only in-frame clones and leaves some out. V and J calls plus clone size are reproduced from that table; the DNA served to infer D and trimming. The sample lists around 77,000 clones; over 80% were seen once. The germline gives CDR1 ENHRY, CDR2 SYGVKD. V lost 5 bases, J lost 2 bases, and 4 bases stayed unmatched. The CDR3 runs 14 residues. The sequenced sample consisted of peripheral blood. This TCR derives from a human donor in a cohort sampled during active COVID-19. The genes are TRBV10-3 and TRBJ2-7, with 9 bases matching TRBD1. The CDR3 DNA reads as TGTGCCATCAGTCCGGGACAGGGTCCCTACGAGCAGTACTTC. Translation gives CAISPGQGPYEQYF.